These T cell receptor beta chains were read from a single sample in a study of OX40 agonist ivuxolimab in advanced cancers. TCRdb's table, derived via immunoSEQ multiplex PCR, lists solely in-frame clones and lacks some. The table includes tens of thousands of clones, about three quarters detected once. The sequences come from CD4+ or CD8+ T cells sorted from blood, collected in a trial of the OX40 agonist ivuxolimab. The source of these receptors is an adult with an advanced solid tumor such as melanoma, head and neck, liver or kidney cancer. The CDR3 runs from the conserved cysteine through the conserved F or W. The order of the fields is D gene, J gene, clone size, V gene, CDR3 DNA, CDR3 protein. The D gene is left open where the match is weak. Not all rows give a size; the values are once, few, many and, for expanded clones, a class.

d_gene: .; j_gene: TRBJ1-2; abundance: .; v_gene: TRBV18; CDR3nt: TGTGCCAGCTCACGGACGGTCGCTAACTATGGCTACACCTTC; CDR3aa: CASSRTVANYGYTF
d_gene: TRBD2; j_gene: TRBJ2-5; abundance: .; v_gene: TRBV5-4; CDR3nt: TGTGCCAGCAGCTCCCCCCGGACTAGCGGGGGGGCCCAAGAGACCCAGTACTTC; CDR3aa: CASSSPRTSGGAQETQYF
d_gene: .; j_gene: TRBJ2-5; abundance: .; v_gene: TRBV15; CDR3nt: TGTGCCACCAGCAAAGACACCGTGTACCAAGAGACCCAGTACTTC; CDR3aa: CATSKDTVYQETQYF
d_gene: .; j_gene: TRBJ2-5; abundance: .; v_gene: TRBV2; CDR3nt: TGTGCCAGCGGAGGGCAGCCACAAGAGACCCAGTACTTC; CDR3aa: CASGGQPQETQYF
d_gene: .; j_gene: TRBJ2-7; abundance: few; v_gene: TRBV19; CDR3nt: TGTGCCAGTAGTATATCTGGGTACGAGCAGTACTTC; CDR3aa: CASSISGYEQYF
d_gene: .; j_gene: TRBJ2-7; abundance: .; v_gene: TRBV15; CDR3nt: TGTGCCACCAGCCATTTCCTTGACAGTCCCTACGAGCAGTACTTC; CDR3aa: CATSHFLDSPYEQYF
d_gene: TRBD2; j_gene: TRBJ2-3; abundance: .; v_gene: TRBV7-3; CDR3nt: TGTGCCAGCAGCGCGACGGGACTAGCGGGGTCAGATACGCAGTATTTT; CDR3aa: CASSATGLAGSDTQYF
d_gene: TRBD2; j_gene: TRBJ2-1; abundance: .; v_gene: TRBV7-8; CDR3nt: TGTGCCAGCAGCTGGCGGGAGATCAGTGAGCAGTTCTTC; CDR3aa: CASSWREISEQFF
d_gene: TRBD1; j_gene: TRBJ1-1; abundance: few; v_gene: TRBV19; CDR3nt: TGTGCCAGTAGTTCTGGGACAGGAGTGAACACTGAAGCTTTCTTT; CDR3aa: CASSSGTGVNTEAFF
d_gene: TRBD2; j_gene: TRBJ2-5; abundance: .; v_gene: TRBV30; CDR3nt: TGTGCCTGGACTAGCGGGGGAATCCAAGAGACCCAGTACTTC; CDR3aa: CAWTSGGIQETQYF
d_gene: TRBD1; j_gene: TRBJ2-1; abundance: .; v_gene: TRBV5-1; CDR3nt: TGCGCCAGCAGTACAGGACAGGGGGAGGGAAAGGAGCAGTTCTTC; CDR3aa: CASSTGQGEGKEQFF
d_gene: .; j_gene: TRBJ1-3; abundance: .; v_gene: TRBV5-1; CDR3nt: TGCGCCAGCAGCTTGGGACAGAGTAGCTCTGGAAACACCATATATTTT; CDR3aa: CASSLGQSSSGNTIYF
d_gene: .; j_gene: TRBJ2-5; abundance: .; v_gene: TRBV6-6; CDR3nt: TGTGCCAGCACTAGGACCGCTCAAGAGACCCAGTACTTC; CDR3aa: CASTRTAQETQYF
d_gene: .; j_gene: TRBJ1-2; abundance: few; v_gene: TRBV28; CDR3nt: TGTGCCAGCAGTTTAGCCCAGGAGCGAAACTATGGCTACACCTTC; CDR3aa: CASSLAQERNYGYTF
d_gene: .; j_gene: TRBJ2-3; abundance: .; v_gene: TRBV2; CDR3nt: TGTGCCAGCAGTGAACAGCTAAGCACAGATACGCAGTATTTT; CDR3aa: CASSEQLSTDTQYF
d_gene: TRBD1; j_gene: TRBJ2-2; abundance: .; v_gene: TRBV5-4; CDR3nt: TGTGCCAGCAGCTTGGATTCGGTGCGACAGGGGACCGGGGAGCTGTTTTTT; CDR3aa: CASSLDSVRQGTGELFF
d_gene: .; j_gene: TRBJ2-3; abundance: .; v_gene: TRBV6-5; CDR3nt: TGTGCCAGCCAACCCGGGTTGAGCACAGATACGCAGTATTTT; CDR3aa: CASQPGLSTDTQYF
d_gene: .; j_gene: TRBJ2-3; abundance: .; v_gene: TRBV11-2; CDR3nt: TGTGCCAGCAGCCCGCACCCCCCAGATACGCAGTATTTT; CDR3aa: CASSPHPPDTQYF
d_gene: TRBD2; j_gene: TRBJ2-3; abundance: .; v_gene: TRBV18; CDR3nt: TGTGCCAGCTCCCCGGGACTAGCTAGCACAGATACGCAGTATTTT; CDR3aa: CASSPGLASTDTQYF
d_gene: .; j_gene: TRBJ1-6; abundance: .; v_gene: TRBV9; CDR3nt: TGTGCCAGCACGGCTACCCCAAATTCACCCCTCCACTTT; CDR3aa: CASTATPNSPLHF
d_gene: .; j_gene: TRBJ2-1; abundance: .; v_gene: TRBV5-1; CDR3nt: TGCGCCAGCAGCTCGGACAGCTACTCCTACAATGAGCAGTTCTTC; CDR3aa: CASSSDSYSYNEQFF
d_gene: TRBD2; j_gene: TRBJ2-1; abundance: .; v_gene: TRBV10-3; CDR3nt: TGTGCCATCAGCATCGGGACTAGGGGGGACAATGAGCAGTTCTTC; CDR3aa: CAISIGTRGDNEQFF
d_gene: TRBD2; j_gene: TRBJ2-1; abundance: .; v_gene: TRBV6-6; CDR3nt: TGTGCCAGCAGCTCCTATCGTAGCGGGGGAGGGGATGAGCAGTTCTTC; CDR3aa: CASSSYRSGGGDEQFF
d_gene: TRBD1; j_gene: TRBJ2-7; abundance: .; v_gene: TRBV30; CDR3nt: TGTGCCTGGAGTGTTTTTGGGACAGCGAGCTACGAGCAGTACTTC; CDR3aa: CAWSVFGTASYEQYF
d_gene: .; j_gene: TRBJ2-1; abundance: .; v_gene: TRBV18; CDR3nt: TGTGCCAGCTCACCAGGGCGGGGCAATGAGCAGTTCTTC; CDR3aa: CASSPGRGNEQFF
d_gene: .; j_gene: TRBJ2-5; abundance: .; v_gene: TRBV5-8; CDR3nt: TGTGCCAGCAGCCCGCCCGCGCTTCAAGAGACCCAGTACTTC; CDR3aa: CASSPPALQETQYF
d_gene: TRBD1; j_gene: TRBJ1-5; abundance: .; v_gene: TRBV19; CDR3nt: TGTGCCAGTAGTACCTCACAGGGGGGAATAGGTCAGCCCCAGCATTTT; CDR3aa: CASSTSQGGIGQPQHF
d_gene: .; j_gene: TRBJ2-7; abundance: .; v_gene: TRBV30; CDR3nt: TGTGCCTGGGAGGACAGTTACTCCTACGAGCAGTACTTC; CDR3aa: CAWEDSYSYEQYF
d_gene: TRBD2; j_gene: TRBJ2-1; abundance: .; v_gene: TRBV19; CDR3nt: TGTGCCAGTAGTATTTGGCGGGGGGACTCCTACAATGAGCAGTTCTTC; CDR3aa: CASSIWRGDSYNEQFF
d_gene: .; j_gene: TRBJ2-2; abundance: .; v_gene: TRBV5-1; CDR3nt: TGCGCCAGCAAGGGGGCCGGGGAGCTGTTTTTT; CDR3aa: CASKGAGELFF
d_gene: TRBD1; j_gene: TRBJ2-3; abundance: few; v_gene: TRBV5-1; CDR3nt: TGCGCCAGCACCTTCGGGGACAGGGGGTTAGATACGCAGTATTTT; CDR3aa: CASTFGDRGLDTQYF
d_gene: TRBD1; j_gene: TRBJ1-2; abundance: .; v_gene: TRBV29-1; CDR3nt: TGCAGCGTTAGGACAGGGGGCGACTATGGCTACACCTTC; CDR3aa: CSVRTGGDYGYTF
d_gene: TRBD2; j_gene: TRBJ2-3; abundance: .; v_gene: TRBV7-8; CDR3nt: TGTGCCAGCAGCTTCCGACAACTAGCGGGGGGCACAGATACGCAGTATTTT; CDR3aa: CASSFRQLAGGTDTQYF
d_gene: TRBD1; j_gene: TRBJ1-6; abundance: .; v_gene: TRBV30; CDR3nt: TGTGCCTGGGACAGGGAATTTGTAGGTTCACCCCTCCACTTT; CDR3aa: CAWDREFVGSPLHF
d_gene: TRBD2; j_gene: TRBJ2-5; abundance: .; v_gene: TRBV11-3; CDR3nt: TGTGCCAGCAGCTTAGACGGTCTAGCGGGAGGAGAGACCCAGTACTTC; CDR3aa: CASSLDGLAGGETQYF
d_gene: TRBD2; j_gene: TRBJ2-1; abundance: .; v_gene: TRBV9; CDR3nt: TGTGCCAGCAGCGTAGACAGCGGGAGTCACAATGAGCAGTTCTTC; CDR3aa: CASSVDSGSHNEQFF
d_gene: TRBD1; j_gene: TRBJ1-2; abundance: few; v_gene: TRBV5-4; CDR3nt: TGTGCCAGCAGCCCCCGGGACAGGGATCCGTATGGCTACACCTTC; CDR3aa: CASSPRDRDPYGYTF